The clone carrying this T cell receptor beta chain has ten or more counts. Antigen unknown. CDR3 size: 16 residues. Germline CDR1 is MDHEN and CDR2 is SYDVKM. V was clipped by 4 bases and J by 7 bases; unmatched bases: 8. This entry belongs to a study of response to subunit inactivated influenza vaccine. Study findings and constraints: A suggestion made by the authors is that each seasonal influenza vaccination recruits few new T cells.

TCRdb re-analysed the RT-PCR reads in MiXCR, keeping a single row per CDR3 protein. Of about 800,000 distinct CDR3 sequences listed, about 20% were seen once; the top ten hold roughly a tenth. This TCR derives from a man aged 45-60 years who received an inactivated influenza vaccine. The sequencing used PBMCs from blood, collected 5 to 6 days after vaccination. V gene TRBV28 combines with J gene TRBJ2-3, with 13 bases that match TRBD2. CDR3 region: CASSSELAGGRNTQYF. The CDR3 DNA follows: TGTGCCAGCAGTTCCGAACTAGCGGGAGGGCGGAATACGCAGTATTTT.